Included here is one T cell receptor (beta chain) sequence, with context. Primers: 60 Vbeta forward and 13 Jbeta reverse. The repertoire was sequenced with immunoSEQ multiplex PCR; TCRdb's copy has only in-frame clones and lacks some. The data contain around 78,000 clones, approximately 77% of them singletons. These data belong to a study of cytomegalovirus exposure and HLA in healthy donors. The TCR originated in a woman aged 40 to 49 in good health and CMV-seropositive. Source material: PBMCs.

CDR3 amino acids: CSVGTGISTNEKLFF. In DNA form, the CDR3 reads TGCAGCGTGGGGACAGGGATTTCAACTAATGAAAAACTGTTTTTT. The chain recombines TRBV29-1 with TRBJ1-4, with TRBD1 identical over 9 bases. The trim removed 6 bases at V and 0 bases at J, leaving 5 bases unmatched. CDR1 SQVTM and CDR2 ANQGSEA come from the germline V gene. This CDR3 region has 15 residues.